Sequencing of this TCR beta chain was carried out in a study of response to subunit inactivated influenza vaccine. Overall study findings and caveats: Each seasonal influenza vaccination recruits few new T cells, the authors suggested.

Details on this clonotype: Antigen unknown.

The V end lost 6 bases, the J end lost 6 bases, and 9 bases lay between the germline ends. The CDR3 spans 12 residues. Each CDR3 protein gets one entry after TCRdb re-called the RT-PCR reads with MiXCR. The data hold 450,000 to 600,000 distinct CDR3 sequences, with 16% observed a single time. The specimen comprised CD4+ T cells sorted from PBMCs, sampled 23 to 25 months after vaccination. The chain links TRBV12-3 or TRBV12-4 to TRBJ2-4; TRBD2 is a possible D gene (6 bases). The receptor was isolated from a man aged 50-75 years who received an inactivated influenza vaccine. Written as DNA, the CDR3 is TGTGCCAGCAGCCGGGGACTAAACATTCAGTACTTC. Translation: CASSRGLNIQYF.